The present T cell receptor (beta chain) was sequenced within a study of radiotherapy plus CTLA-4 blockade in lung cancer. The CDR3 length is 14 residues. Trimming removed 7 bases from V and 2 bases from J; junction bases left unmatched: 8. Per germline, CDR1 SQVTM and CDR2 ANQGSEA. Some clones are missing from TCRdb's copy, which holds only in-frame ones; the method was immunoSEQ multiplex PCR. The table records 78,000 or so clones, approximately 86% of them present only once. Concerning this clone itself: The antigen is not known.

Study observations and caveats: Blood TCR clones of tumor origin expanded after radiotherapy plus ipilimumab.

The TCR comes from a human donor with non-small cell lung cancer who had stable disease on radiotherapy plus ipilimumab. The V and J genes are TRBV29-1 and TRBJ1-1; 9 bases are a match to TRBD1. The input for sequencing was peripheral blood, taken from a patient treated with radiotherapy plus ipilimumab. CDR3 residues: CSGAPGQGNTEAFF. CDR3 DNA sequence: TGCAGCGGAGCTCCGGGACAGGGCAACACTGAAGCTTTCTTT.